This T cell receptor (beta chain) was observed in a study of blood T cell repertoires in COVID-19 (dated by TCRdb to about 2020). Background for the entire study: The collaborator samples originated in the United States, Italy and Spain and spanned the acute and convalescent phases of COVID-19. The prospective study material was composed of cDNA or gDNA derived from T cells, B-cell-depleted T cells, or PBMCs. The dataset comprised deeply sampled blood TCRbeta repertoires from subjects exposed to, actively infected with, or recovered from COVID-19. The repertoires were released in a freely available public database intended as a resource for research on the immune response to SARS-CoV-2. Samples came from the ongoing ImmuneRACE study (first 160 participants) plus 1,254 subjects from 6 global collaborators. Sample metadata almost always included a de-identified subject ID, COVID-19 status, age in years and sex. Where available, HLA class I and class II types were obtained from metadata supplied by the sample provider rather than from assay-based typing. Findings and caveats that apply to the study as a whole: The amount of clinical and demographic metadata varied by source and participant and was provided uncurated.

CDR1 and CDR2 are read off the germline V gene as SQVTM and ANQGSEA. V is clipped by 6 bases and J by 8 bases, and the sequence between their germline boundaries is 16 bases long. Reading from cysteine to phenylalanine, the CDR3 counts 13 amino acids. CDR3 DNA only is kept here, 39 bases in frame from base 1. TCRbeta CDR3 regions were amplified from genomic DNA by means of the immunoSEQ Assay, a bias-controlled multiplex PCR. The original methods were these. The number of nucleated cells in each sample was estimated from the amplification of reference gene primers within the assay. To quantify the absolute abundance of each unique TCRbeta CDR3 rearrangement, sequence reads were collapsed and filtered. For each sample, productive Simpson clonality was calculated as the square root of Simpson's diversity index across productive rearrangements. Not all clones reach the TCRdb copy of this immuneACCESS table, which keeps in-frame sequences only. Checked studies attribute under half of the gap to unresolved V genes and leave the rest unexplained. Clone size and the V and J calls come from that table; the DNA yielded D and trimming. The sample yields approximately 440,000 clones; roughly 91% were counted once. The biggest ten clones account for under 0.7% of the sample.

Participants in the prospective study were enrolled through a virtual design, were aged roughly 18 to 95 years, and lived in about two dozen United States geographic areas. Cohort assignment in the prospective study relied on participant-reported clinical history from a screening survey and a study questionnaire. For ImmuneRACE Cohort 3, a participant was defined as recovered based on two consecutive negative NP/OP PCR tests, clearance by a healthcare professional, or resolution of symptoms. Each participant in the prospective study had whole blood, serum and a nasopharyngeal or oropharyngeal swab collected by mobile phlebotomists. Prospective study participants could optionally give additional blood draws and questionnaires over an approximately two-month period. Before DNA extraction, blood samples from the prospective study were shipped at room temperature or frozen. Note on this clone: No antigen is known for it. Per-base quality was not reported, and no clone a single base away is much larger than it.

The sequence was collected from a young man who had recovered from COVID-19. Recombination connected TRBV29-1 to TRBJ1-4; the D gene assignment is ambiguous. Sequenced: PBMCs or T cells enriched from blood (not recorded which). The CDR3 protein: CSVGRRMEEKLFF. The DNA sequence is given as TGCAGCGTAGGTCGCCGGATGGAGGAAAAACTGTTTTTT.